One and the same sample provided the 3 T cell receptor beta chains below, sequenced in a study of response to subunit inactivated influenza vaccine. TCRdb called the RT-PCR reads again in MiXCR, with one record for every CDR3 protein. The sample holds 200,000 to 300,000 distinct CDR3 sequences, 9.5% to 15% seen once. Here the sequenced sample was non-naive T cells sorted from PBMCs, taken about 14 days before vaccination. The receptors were sampled from a man aged 45-65 years who received an inactivated influenza vaccine.

This clonotype was observed at least ten times. The genes are TRBV3-1 and TRBJ1-2; 8 nucleotides match TRBD1. Losses at the gene ends were 4 bases for V and 4 bases for J; bases not matched to a gene: 5. The CDR3 has 14 residues. Germline V gene lookup returns CDR1 LGHDT and CDR2 YNNKEL (reference sequence). CDR3 residues: CASSPRQGSYGYTF. The CDR3 bases are TGTGCCAGCAGCCCCCGACAGGGGAGCTATGGCTACACCTTC.

The V and J genes are TRBV12-3 or TRBV12-4 and TRBJ2-5; D is uncertain. This CDR3 has 14 amino acids. Trimming left V 9 bases short and J 4 bases short, with 18 bases between. The DNA for the CDR3 is TGTGCCAGTACCCGGCGCCAGATGGGAGAGACCCAGTACTTC. Its protein product is CASTRRQMGETQYF.

This chain joins TRBV3-1 and TRBJ1-6; weak D call: TRBD1 (6 bases). Trimming shortened V by 8 bases and J by 9 bases, and 17 bases separated the two germline ends. Germline values: CDR1 LGHDT, CDR2 YNNKEL (reference sequence). This CDR3 region has 14 residues. The CDR3 DNA follows: TGTGCCAGCCGGGAGGCAGGGGCGTCTTCACCCCTCCACTTT. The encoded protein is CASREAGASSPLHF.